One sample yielded the 30 T cell receptor beta chains listed below, sequenced in a study of shared T cell receptors in the human thymus. Repertoires were generated with immunoSEQ multiplex PCR, while TCRdb's copy carries only in-frame clones and drops some. The sample shows around 340,000 clones, 95% of them seen only once. Sequencing input: thymocytes. The receptors originated from a human donor.

A single count supports this clone. V and J are TRBV27 and TRBJ2-1; TRBD2 aligns across 9 bases. CDR3 length: 18 amino acids. The V segment lost 6 bases and the J segment 2 bases; nucleotides outside the gene matches: 14. Germline V gene lookup returns CDR1 MNHEY and CDR2 SMNVEV (reference sequence). The CDR3 loop is CASRKIALAGGTYNEQFF. CDR3 bases: TGTGCCAGCAGAAAAATCGCCCTCGCGGGAGGGACCTACAATGAGCAGTTCTTC.

V and J are TRBV9 and TRBJ1-2, with TRBD1 as a possible D gene (6 bases). V was pared by 3 bases and J by 7 bases, with 10 bases between. The CDR3 runs 12 residues. CDR1 is SGDLS and CDR2 is YYNGEE in the germline V gene. Here the CDR3 reads CASSGQVRGYTF. The DNA for the CDR3 is TGTGCCAGCAGCGGACAGGTTCGTGGCTACACCTTC.

The V call is TRBV19, the J call TRBJ2-7; D gene unclear. Trimming removed 4 bases from V and 0 bases from J, with 10 bases in between. The CDR3 totals 14 residues. Germline assignment: CDR1 LNHDA and CDR2 SQIVND (reference sequence). The CDR3 DNA follows: TGTGCCAGTAGTAACGCGGCAAGCTCCTACGAGCAGTACTTC. The encoded protein is CASSNAASSYEQYF. The full variable domain, rest sourced from reference TRBV19 and TRBJ2-7, is DGGITQSPKYLFRKEGQNVTLSCEQNLNHDAMYWYRQDPGQGLRLIYYSQIVNDFQKGDIAEGYSVSREKKESFPLTVTSAQKNPTAFYLCASSNAASSYEQYFGPGTRLTVT.

This sequence joins TRBV10-3 and TRBJ1-2; a possible D gene is TRBD1 (5 bases). CDR3 length: 12 residues. Germline loops: CDR1 ENHRY, CDR2 SYGVKD. Trimming removed 8 bases from V and 7 bases from J, with 14 bases in between. CDR3 DNA sequence: TGTGCCATCTCCCCCAGGGTAGGTGGCTACACCTTC. Translation: CAISPRVGGYTF.

The chain couples TRBV10-3 to TRBJ1-4; unclear D gene. Germline V CDR1 and CDR2: ENHRY, SYGVKD. Trimming pared 2 bases from V and 7 bases from J, leaving 14 bases between. The CDR3 length is 15 residues. The CDR3 DNA is TGTGCCATCAGTGAGGTCCTTGATCTAGGTGAAAAACTGTTTTTT. Translated: CAISEVLDLGEKLFF.

This chain links TRBV28 with TRBJ1-5, with unresolved D. The CDR3 length is 12 residues. Germline assignment: CDR1 MDHEN and CDR2 SYDVKM. V was shortened by 1 base and J by 11 bases, with 9 bases between the two germline ends. In DNA form, the CDR3 reads TGTGCCAGCAGTTTATCAGGTTCGGCCCAGCATTTT. Residues: CASSLSGSAQHF.

Comments on this clone: Sequence at one end of the junction differs from germline and may be a read error. The chain links TRBV7-7 to TRBJ2-5, with 8 nucleotides matching TRBD1. In germline, CDR1 is SSHAT, CDR2 FNYEAQ (reference sequence). This CDR3 contains 20 residues. Here the CDR3 DNA reads TGTGCTAGCAGCTTAGTAATAAGGGATAGGGACAGGCTCACACAAGAGACCCAGTACTTC. It encodes CASSLVIRDRDRLTQETQYF.

The DNA of the CDR3 is TGTGCCATCAGTGCGACAGGGATAGCCAAAAACATTCAGTACTTC. It translates to CAISATGIAKNIQYF. The chain links TRBV10-3 to TRBJ2-4; 7 nucleotides line up with TRBD1. This CDR3 is 15 amino acids long. With 4 bases clipped from V and 0 bases from J, the junction kept 3 bases outside the gene matches. Germline lookup yields CDR1 ENHRY and CDR2 SYGVKD.

V is TRBV7-2 and J is TRBJ1-2, with 7 bases lining up with TRBD1. Germline CDR1 is SGHTA and CDR2 is FQGNSA. Trimming removed 5 bases from V and 6 bases from J; junction bases left unmatched: 6. The CDR3 runs to 13 residues. The DNA of the CDR3 is TGTGCCAGCAGCCCGCAACAGGGGAATGGCTACACCTTC. As protein: CASSPQQGNGYTF.

In DNA form, the CDR3 reads TGTGCCAGCAGCCCCCACAACACCGGGGAGCTGTTTTTT. The encoded protein is CASSPHNTGELFF. V usage is TRBV27 and J usage is TRBJ2-2, with unresolved D. Trimming took off 6 bases at V and 2 bases at J, with 7 bases between the two ends. In germline, CDR1 is MNHEY, CDR2 SMNVEV (reference sequence). The length of the CDR3 is 13 residues.

V gene TRBV28 combines with J gene TRBJ2-7, with 12 nucleotides matching TRBD2. The CDR3 has 17 residues. Germline lookup yields CDR1 MDHEN and CDR2 SYDVKM. The V segment lost 5 bases and the J segment 3 bases; nucleotides outside the gene matches: 11. The CDR3 DNA reads as TGTGCCAGCAGTCGCAGCGGACTAGCGGGACCGAGCTACGAGCAGTACTTC. It specifies CASSRSGLAGPSYEQYF.

The rearrangement links TRBV7-8 to TRBJ2-7, with TRBD2 as a possible D gene (5 bases). V dropped 1 base and J dropped 3 bases, with 16 bases sitting between them. This CDR3 is 16 amino acids long. The germline CDR1 and CDR2 sequences are SGHVS and FQNEAQ. The CDR3: CASSLDFREGLYEQYF. The CDR3 bases are TGTGCCAGCAGCTTAGATTTCAGAGAGGGCCTCTACGAGCAGTACTTC. The variable domain in full, with the rest retrieved from reference TRBV7-8 and TRBJ2-7, is GAGVSQSPRYKVAKRGQDVALRCDPISGHVSLFWYQQALGQGPEFLTYFQNEAQLDKSGLPSDRFFAERPEGSVSTLKIQRTQQEDSAVYLCASSLDFREGLYEQYFGPGTRLTVT.

The V and J genes are TRBV6-1 and TRBJ1-1, with a tentative D call TRBD1 (5 bases). Trimming cost V 3 bases and J 6 bases, with 20 bases left between them. This CDR3 contains 16 residues. Per the germline V gene, CDR1 is MNHNS and CDR2 is SASEGT. Written as DNA, the CDR3 is TGTGCCAGCAGTGATAGGTGGGGGATCTCAAACGCTGAAGCTTTCTTT. This encodes CASSDRWGISNAEAFF.

The chain links TRBV5-4 to TRBJ2-2; no firm D call. V lost 2 bases and J 3 bases, leaving 8 bases between the germline ends. The germline CDR1 and CDR2 sequences are SGHNT and YYREEE (reference sequence). The CDR3 runs 14 residues. DNA of the CDR3: TGTGCCAGCAGCTTAGAGCTCTACACCGGGGAGCTGTTTTTT. Amino acid sequence: CASSLELYTGELFF.

The chain links TRBV6-1 to TRBJ2-1, with TRBD2 matching over 7 bases. Germline V gene lookup returns CDR1 MNHNS and CDR2 SASEGT. With V trimmed by 1 base and J by 5 bases, 8 bases remained unmatched. The CDR3 consists of 16 residues. The CDR3 DNA sequence: TGTGCCAGCAGTGAAGAAGGAACTAGCGCCCACAATGAGCAGTTCTTC. This sequence encodes CASSEEGTSAHNEQFF.

The rearrangement uses TRBV11-2 and TRBJ1-2; 7 nucleotides line up with TRBD1. Losses at the gene ends were 2 bases for V and 5 bases for J; bases not matched to a gene: 5. The CDR3 covers 14 residues. Germline V CDR1 and CDR2: SGHAT, FQNNGV. The CDR3 here is CASSLLVRGYGYTF. CDR3 nucleotides: TGTGCCAGCAGCTTATTGGTCAGGGGGTATGGCTACACCTTC.

This clone turned up a few times. V is TRBV28 and J is TRBJ2-3; D is undetermined. This CDR3 has 18 amino acids. V dropped 0 bases and J dropped 3 bases, with 19 bases sitting between them. Germline assignment: CDR1 MDHEN and CDR2 SYDVKM. CDR3 amino acids: CASSLCGVRFDETDTQYF. In DNA form, the CDR3 reads TGTGCCAGCAGTTTATGTGGCGTGCGCTTTGACGAAACAGATACGCAGTATTTT.

The rearrangement uses TRBV5-1 and TRBJ2-7; 8 bases fit TRBD2. The length of the CDR3 is 14 residues. Germline trimming cut 10 bases from V and 2 bases from J; bases unmatched to any gene: 11. Germline V lookup: CDR1 SGHRS, CDR2 YFSETQ. CDR3 in DNA: TGCGCCTGCTCGGAGCGGGGGCTAACCTACGAGCAGTACTTC. Translating it yields CACSERGLTYEQYF.

The V call is TRBV7-2, the J call TRBJ1-5, with no clear D. This CDR3 is 17 amino acids long. Germline V gene lookup returns CDR1 SGHTA and CDR2 FQGNSA. V gave up 5 bases and J gave up 2 bases, with 19 bases separating them. The CDR3 region is CASSPNRAPRGNQPQHF. CDR3 DNA: TGTGCCAGCAGCCCCAACCGGGCCCCGAGGGGCAATCAGCCCCAGCATTTT.

The genes are TRBV28 and TRBJ1-4; 12 nucleotides agree with TRBD1. The CDR3 spans 18 residues. Germline trimming cut 2 bases from V and 5 bases from J; bases unmatched to any gene: 9. Germline CDR1 MDHEN, CDR2 SYDVKM. This CDR3 is CASSLGTGGPRKNEKLFF. The CDR3 DNA sequence: TGTGCCAGCAGTTTAGGGACAGGGGGCCCTCGGAAGAATGAAAAACTGTTTTTT.

The chain carries TRBV28 and TRBJ2-7, with TRBD1 matching 8 bases. V was pared by 3 bases and J by 4 bases, with 17 bases of the junction left unmatched. Germline values: CDR1 MDHEN, CDR2 SYDVKM. CDR3 size: 18 residues. This CDR3 reads CASSFWGVNGRGPYEQYF. The CDR3 nucleotides are TGTGCCAGCAGTTTCTGGGGGGTTAACGGCAGGGGGCCGTACGAGCAGTACTTC.

V usage is TRBV18 and J usage is TRBJ2-5; D remains unclear. The CDR3 extends over 15 amino acids. Germline V gives CDR1 KGHSH, CDR2 LQKENI. Trimming removed 0 bases from V and 2 bases from J, with 10 bases in between. The chain's CDR3 is CASSPPSEQQETQYF. In DNA, the CDR3 is TGTGCCAGCTCACCACCGTCGGAGCAGCAAGAGACCCAGTACTTC.

The rearrangement links TRBV15 to TRBJ1-4, with 7 bases that match TRBD1. This CDR3 is built from 17 residues. Trimming removed 5 bases from V and 1 base from J; junction bases left unmatched: 10. The germline CDR1 and CDR2 sequences are LNHNV and YYDKDF (reference sequence). The CDR3 spells CATSPEGAGGTNEKLFF. The CDR3 coding sequence is TGTGCCACCAGCCCAGAGGGGGCCGGTGGAACTAATGAAAAACTGTTTTTT.

The chain carries TRBV28 and TRBJ2-7; D call uncertain. V gave up 7 bases and J gave up 3 bases, with 13 bases separating them. Germline-derived CDR1 and CDR2 are MDHEN and SYDVKM. The CDR3 spans 13 residues. The CDR3 here is CASMNGGVYEQYF. The CDR3 bases are TGTGCCAGCATGAACGGTGGGGTCTACGAGCAGTACTTC.

This chain uses TRBV6-4 with TRBJ1-2; D perhaps matches TRBD1 (6 bases). The CDR3 extends over 15 amino acids. V dropped 5 bases and J dropped 8 bases, with 21 bases sitting between them. Per the germline V gene, CDR1 is MRHNA and CDR2 is SNTAGT. The CDR3 loop reads CASSSKDRPGGGYTF. Here the CDR3 DNA reads TGTGCCAGCAGTTCCAAAGACAGGCCGGGGGGCGGCTACACCTTC.

The chain couples TRBV27 to TRBJ2-1; D may be TRBD1 or TRBD2 (5 bases each). This CDR3 has 20 residues. Trimming removed 2 bases at V and 0 bases at J, with 23 bases between. Per the germline V gene, CDR1 is MNHEY and CDR2 is SMNVEV (reference sequence). In DNA, the CDR3 is TGTGCCAGCAGTTTAAACGGTGTCGGGACCTACAACCGCTCCTACAATGAGCAGTTCTTC. Translated: CASSLNGVGTYNRSYNEQFF.

This clone showed up just once. The CDR3 loop reads CASSLGQGGSPLHF. CDR3 bases: TGCGCCAGCAGCTTGGGACAGGGAGGTTCACCCCTCCACTTT. This chain joins TRBV5-1 and TRBJ1-6, with TRBD1 identical over 7 bases. The CDR3 runs to 14 residues. Trimming took 0 bases from V and 9 from J; bases not matched to a gene: 3. Germline assignment: CDR1 SGHRS and CDR2 YFSETQ.

The chain recombines TRBV5-4 with TRBJ2-7; D remains unclear. Trimming took 1 base from V and 6 from J, leaving 5 bases between them. This CDR3 spans 11 amino acids. CDR1 is SGHNT and CDR2 is YYREEE in the germline V gene (reference sequence). CDR3 residues: CASSLNAEQYF. DNA for the CDR3: TGTGCCAGCAGCTTGAACGCCGAGCAGTACTTC. The full variable domain, with the rest looked up from reference TRBV5-4 and TRBJ2-7, is ETGVTQSPTHLIKTRGQQVTLRCSSQSGHNTVSWYQQALGQGPQFIFQYYREEENGRGNFPPRFSGLQFPNYSSELNVNALELDDSALYLCASSLNAEQYFGPGTRLTVT.

This clone was counted a single time. The chain recombines TRBV4-3 with TRBJ1-3; TRBD1 is a possible D gene (6 bases). The V end lost 3 bases, the J end lost 3 bases, and 18 bases lay between the germline ends. This CDR3 comprises 17 residues. Germline V gene data show CDR1 as LGHNA and CDR2 as YSLEER. The CDR3 here is CASSQEQGPGGGNTIYF. CDR3 sequence (DNA): TGCGCCAGCAGCCAGGAACAGGGCCCCGGGGGTGGAAACACCATATATTTT.

The rearrangement uses TRBV13 and TRBJ2-7; TRBD2 agrees at 12 bases. Per germline, CDR1 PRHDT and CDR2 FYEKMQ (reference sequence). This CDR3 is 19 amino acids long. V was pared by 3 bases and J by 4 bases, with 16 bases of the junction left unmatched. The CDR3 region has the DNA TGTGCCAGCAGCTTGGAGGGGGCTAGCGGGAGGGCCACGGAGTACGAGCAGTACTTC. Protein: CASSLEGASGRATEYEQYF.